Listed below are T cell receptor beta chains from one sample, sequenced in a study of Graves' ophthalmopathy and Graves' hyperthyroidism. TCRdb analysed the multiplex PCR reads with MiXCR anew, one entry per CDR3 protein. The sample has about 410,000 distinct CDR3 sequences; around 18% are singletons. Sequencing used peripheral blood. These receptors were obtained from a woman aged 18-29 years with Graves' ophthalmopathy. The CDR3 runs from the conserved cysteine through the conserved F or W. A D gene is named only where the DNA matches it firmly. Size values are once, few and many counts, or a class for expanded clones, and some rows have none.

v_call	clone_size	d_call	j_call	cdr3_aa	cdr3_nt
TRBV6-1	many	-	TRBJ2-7	CASSSQQGAPYEQYF	TGTGCCAGCAGCTCCCAGCAGGGCGCTCCCTACGAGCAGTACTTC
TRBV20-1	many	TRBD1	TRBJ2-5	CSASPGQGPETQYF	TGCAGTGCTTCCCCGGGACAGGGTCCAGAGACCCAGTACTTC
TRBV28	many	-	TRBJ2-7	CASSWQGLYEQYF	TGTGCCAGCAGTTGGCAGGGGCTCTACGAGCAGTACTTC
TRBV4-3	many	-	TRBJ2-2	CASSQDTPGSFNTGELFF	TGCGCCAGCAGCCAAGACACCCCGGGCAGCTTTAACACCGGGGAGCTGTTTTTT
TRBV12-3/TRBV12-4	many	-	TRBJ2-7	CASSYTGLGYEQYF	TGTGCCAGCAGTTATACAGGATTAGGATACGAGCAGTACTTC
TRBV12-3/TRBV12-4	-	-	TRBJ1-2	CASSGENYGYTF	TGTGCCAGCAGTGGGGAGAACTATGGCTACACCTTC
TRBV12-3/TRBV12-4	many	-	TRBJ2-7	CASSLRHNYEQYF	TGTGCCAGCAGTTTAAGACACAACTACGAGCAGTACTTC
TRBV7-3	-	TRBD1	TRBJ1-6	CASSSQGADSPLHF	TGTGCCAGCAGCTCCCAGGGGGCTGATTCACCCCTCCACTTT
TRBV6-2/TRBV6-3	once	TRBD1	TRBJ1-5	CASSGTGENNQPQHF	TGTGCCAGCAGCGGGACAGGGGAAAACAATCAGCCCCAGCATTTT
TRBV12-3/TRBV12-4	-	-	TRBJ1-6	CASSFQPGGRNSPLHF	TGTGCCAGCAGTTTTCAACCGGGCGGTAGGAATTCACCCCTCCACTTT
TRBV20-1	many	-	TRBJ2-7	CSARDTRDPYEQYF	TGCAGTGCTAGAGATACCAGGGACCCCTACGAGCAGTACTTC
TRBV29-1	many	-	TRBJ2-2	CSVVDGGWTGELFF	TGCAGCGTTGTGGATGGGGGCTGGACCGGGGAGCTGTTTTTT
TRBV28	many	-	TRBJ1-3	CASSFFAGGPSGNTIYF	TGTGCCAGCAGTTTCTTTGCGGGGGGCCCCTCTGGAAACACCATATATTTT
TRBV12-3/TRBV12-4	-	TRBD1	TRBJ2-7	CASSSDRVWEQYF	TGTGCCAGCAGTTCGGACAGGGTGTGGGAGCAGTACTTC
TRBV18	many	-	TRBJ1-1	CASSPRRNRNTEAFF	TGTGCCAGCTCACCGAGGAGAAATCGTAACACTGAAGCTTTCTTT
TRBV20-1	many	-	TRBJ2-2	CSARGAKENTGELFF	TGCAGTGCTAGAGGGGCCAAAGAGAACACCGGGGAGCTGTTTTTT
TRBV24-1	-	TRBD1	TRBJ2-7	CATSDRGLPYEQYF	TGTGCCACCAGTGACAGGGGGCTCCCCTACGAGCAGTACTTC
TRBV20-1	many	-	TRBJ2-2	CSARRGRSTGELFF	TGCAGTGCTAGACGGGGTAGATCCACCGGGGAGCTGTTTTTT
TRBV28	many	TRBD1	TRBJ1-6	CASSLLALRTGWNSPLHF	TGTGCCAGCAGTTTGTTAGCTTTGAGGACAGGGTGGAATTCACCCCTCCACTTT
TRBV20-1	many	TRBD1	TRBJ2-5	CSATQTGKETQYF	TGCAGTGCTACTCAGACAGGGAAAGAGACCCAGTACTTC
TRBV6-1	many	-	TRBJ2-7	CAGSGQSYEQYF	TGTGCCGGCAGCGGACAGTCCTACGAGCAGTACTTC
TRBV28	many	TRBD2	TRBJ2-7	CASSALAGGAYEQYF	TGTGCCAGCAGTGCATTAGCGGGAGGGGCCTACGAGCAGTACTTC
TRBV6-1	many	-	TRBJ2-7	CASSALSYEQYF	TGTGCCAGCAGTGCCCTATCCTACGAGCAGTACTTC
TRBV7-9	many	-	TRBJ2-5	CASSSLFLRQETQYF	TGTGCCAGCAGTTCCTTATTCCTTAGGCAAGAGACCCAGTACTTC
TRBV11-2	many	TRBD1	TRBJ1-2	CASSFSGDRGRGVGGYTF	TGTGCCAGCAGCTTCTCCGGGGACAGGGGGCGCGGCGTAGGCGGCTACACCTTC
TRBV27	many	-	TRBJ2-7	CATSRTYSYEQYF	TGTGCCACCTCTAGGACGTACTCCTACGAGCAGTACTTC
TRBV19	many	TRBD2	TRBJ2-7	CASSTLAGGYSYEQYF	TGTGCCAGTAGTACTTTGGCGGGAGGGTACTCCTACGAGCAGTACTTC
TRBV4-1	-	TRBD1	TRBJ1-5	CASSQVDRGYQPQHF	TGCGCCAGCAGCCAAGTAGACAGGGGATATCAGCCCCAGCATTTT
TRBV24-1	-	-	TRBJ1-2	CATSYGGGYGYTF	TGTGCCACCAGCTACGGTGGGGGCTATGGCTACACCTTC
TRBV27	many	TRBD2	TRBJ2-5	CASSSSLLAAEETQYF	TGTGCCAGCAGTTCCTCCCTACTAGCGGCGGAAGAGACCCAGTACTTC
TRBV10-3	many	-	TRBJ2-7	CAISERQVAYEQYF	TGTGCCATCAGTGAGAGGCAGGTAGCCTACGAGCAGTACTTC
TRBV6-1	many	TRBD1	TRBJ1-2	CASSPTGAPIGYTF	TGTGCCAGCAGTCCCACAGGGGCCCCCATAGGCTACACCTTC
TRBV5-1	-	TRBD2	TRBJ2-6	CASSSGGDSGANVLTF	TGCGCCAGCAGCTCGGGGGGGGACTCTGGGGCCAACGTCCTGACTTTC
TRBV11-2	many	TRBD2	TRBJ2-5	CASSTRAGGQETQYF	TGTGCCAGCAGCACCCGAGCGGGAGGGCAAGAGACCCAGTACTTC
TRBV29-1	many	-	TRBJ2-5	CSVGGGVGLETQYF	TGCAGCGTTGGAGGGGGGGTCGGTTTGGAGACCCAGTACTTC
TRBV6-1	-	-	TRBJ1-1	CASTLGPNTEAFF	TGTGCCAGCACCTTGGGCCCGAACACTGAAGCTTTCTTT
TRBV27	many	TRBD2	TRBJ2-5	CASSLGPRAGGETQYF	TGTGCCAGCAGTTTGGGGCCACGAGCGGGAGGAGAGACCCAGTACTTC
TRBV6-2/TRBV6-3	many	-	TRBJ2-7	CASSYAGNSYEQYF	TGTGCCAGCAGTTACGCGGGGAACTCCTACGAGCAGTACTTC
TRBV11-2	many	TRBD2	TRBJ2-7	CASSLSTGGGSYEQYF	TGTGCCAGCAGCCTCTCAACGGGGGGGGGCTCCTACGAGCAGTACTTC
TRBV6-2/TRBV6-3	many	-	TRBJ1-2	CASSYSVWGYTF	TGTGCCAGCAGTTACTCCGTATGGGGCTACACCTTC
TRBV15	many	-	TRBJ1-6	CATSRSWTVLNSPLHF	TGTGCCACCAGCAGATCATGGACAGTCCTTAATTCACCCCTCCACTTT
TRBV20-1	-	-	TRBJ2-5	CSPRDRLPTQYF	TGCAGTCCCCGAGATCGACTGCCGACCCAGTACTTC